Each of the 12 T cell receptor beta chains below was sequenced from the same sample in a study of shared clonotypes between healthy human individuals (dated by TCRdb to the early 2020s). Libraries came from the immunoSEQ multiplex PCR assay. TCRdb stores this immuneACCESS table with in-frame sequences only. Part of the clones is absent; in the studies checked, under half of the shortfall reflects unresolved V genes, and no reason is known for the rest. The sample table holds millions of clones, of which more than 80% were seen once. Clones ranked in the top ten supply roughly 0.15% of the sample. The sample taken for sequencing was naive CD4+ T cells sorted from blood. What the cell subset or site label conveys for this sample: CD45RA+ positively selected. The receptors here all came from a man aged 18 to 35 in good health.

The chain is built from TRBV6-1 and TRBJ1-4; D gene unclear. Trimming pared 4 bases from V and 2 bases from J, leaving 11 bases between. The germline gives CDR1 MNHNS, CDR2 SASEGT. This CDR3 has 15 residues. Written as DNA, the CDR3 is TGTGCCAGCAGTGCCAACTCGGCGACTAATGAAAAACTGTTTTTT. This sequence encodes CASSANSATNEKLFF.

V usage is TRBV5-1 and J usage is TRBJ1-5, with D unclear. The CDR3 sequence is 15 residues long. Germline assignment: CDR1 SGHRS and CDR2 YFSETQ. The V and J ends lost 5 bases and 0 bases respectively, with 12 bases between them. CDR3 sequence (DNA): TGCGCCAGCAGTCCGGGCCCCTATAGCAATCAGCCCCAGCATTTT. Amino acid sequence: CASSPGPYSNQPQHF.

This sequence joins TRBV5-6 and TRBJ2-3, with D possibly matching TRBD1 (6 bases). There are 16 residues in the CDR3. CDR1 is SGHDT and CDR2 is YYEEEE in the germline V gene. Trimming took 4 bases from V and 4 from J, leaving 19 bases between them. CDR3 sequence: CASSAVDRRTSDTQYF. In nucleotides, the CDR3 is TGTGCCAGCAGCGCCGTGGACAGACGCACATCAGATACGCAGTATTTT.

The V gene is TRBV5-5, the J gene TRBJ1-2; D is undetermined. Germline V gene sequence: CDR1 SGHKS, CDR2 YYEKEE (reference sequence). The ends were cut back, 0 bases at V and 0 bases at J, with 9 bases in the middle. CDR3 length equals 15 residues. CDR3 in DNA: TGTGCCAGCAGCTTGGAGGTCAGCCCTAACTATGGCTACACCTTC. It yields the protein CASSLEVSPNYGYTF.

This chain links TRBV19 with TRBJ2-2; no definite D call. This CDR3 region has 13 residues. Germline CDR1 LNHDA, CDR2 SQIVND (reference sequence). V shed 10 bases and J shed 6 bases, with 15 bases lying between them. As DNA, the CDR3 is TGTGCCACAGACCATCGTGGCCCCGGGGAGCTGTTTTTT. As protein: CATDHRGPGELFF. The variable domain in full, with the rest retrieved from reference TRBV19 and TRBJ2-2, is DGGITQSPKYLFRKEGQNVTLSCEQNLNHDAMYWYRQDPGQGLRLIYYSQIVNDFQKGDIAEGYSVSREKKESFPLTVTSAQKNPTAFYLCATDHRGPGELFFGEGSRLTVL.

The rearrangement joins TRBV5-1 to TRBJ2-7; possibly TRBD1 or TRBD2 for D (5 bases each). The V end was cut by 4 bases, the J end by 1 base, with 15 bases between. The CDR3 is made up of 15 amino acids. The germline gives CDR1 SGHRS, CDR2 YFSETQ. CDR3: CASSMTGRGSYEQYF. In nucleotides, the CDR3 is TGCGCCAGCAGCATGACGGGACGAGGTTCCTACGAGCAGTACTTC.

The chain uses TRBV7-9 and TRBJ1-4; D remains ambiguous. Between the trimmed V and J ends, which lost 0 bases and 4 bases, there was a span of 6 bases. Germline CDR1 and CDR2: SEHNR and FQNEAQ (reference sequence). CDR3 size: 14 residues. The chain's CDR3 is CASSLATDNEKLFF. CDR3 coding DNA: TGTGCCAGCAGCTTAGCGACGGATAATGAAAAACTGTTTTTT. The full variable domain, completed using reference TRBV7-9 and TRBJ1-4, is DTGVSQNPRHKITKRGQNVTFRCDPISEHNRLYWYRQTLGQGPEFLTYFQNEAQLEKSRLLSDRFSAERPKGSFSTLEIQRTEQGDSAMYLCASSLATDNEKLFFGSGTQLSVL.

J is TRBJ1-3 and V is TRBV7-8; the match to TRBD1 covers 8 bases. Germline V CDR1 and CDR2: SGHVS, FQNEAQ. Trimming took 1 base from V and 5 from J; bases not matched to a gene: 7. This CDR3 contains 16 residues. The CDR3 DNA follows: TGTGCCAGCAGCTTAGGGACAGGGTCTTCGAGAAACACCATATATTTT. As protein: CASSLGTGSSRNTIYF.

Of note for this clone: The sample has other DNA sequences that encode this CDR3 too. CDR3 DNA sequence: TGCGCCAGCAGCTCGGGACTAGCGGGGGGCCAAGAGACCCAGTACTTC. Translation: CASSSGLAGGQETQYF. This chain uses TRBV5-1 with TRBJ2-5, with TRBD2 identical over 15 bases. Germline CDR1 is SGHRS and CDR2 is YFSETQ. The CDR3 sequence is 16 residues long. The V segment lost 3 bases and the J segment 1 base; nucleotides outside the gene matches: 1.

The chain joins TRBV5-4 to TRBJ2-5, with D tentatively TRBD2 (5 bases). The CDR3 sequence is 14 residues long. From germline, CDR1 is SGHNT and CDR2 YYREEE (reference sequence). The V end lost 4 bases, the J end lost 4 bases, and 14 bases lay between the germline ends. The chain's CDR3 is CASSTVLEGETQYF. The CDR3 nucleotides are TGTGCCAGCAGCACCGTGCTCGAGGGAGAGACCCAGTACTTC.

The chain is built from TRBV28 and TRBJ1-1; the D is unclear. CDR3 length equals 13 residues. With 6 bases removed from V and 5 bases from J, the gap between germline ends came to 13 bases. CDR1 and CDR2 from the germline V gene are MDHEN and SYDVKM. The CDR3 DNA reads TGTGCCAGCAGACCCCCGGGTGGTACTGAAGCTTTCTTT. This sequence encodes CASRPPGGTEAFF.

The chain combines TRBV5-4 with TRBJ2-4, with 10 bases that match TRBD2. The CDR3 contains 17 residues. The germline CDR1 and CDR2 sequences are SGHNT and YYREEE (reference sequence). V gave up 2 bases and J gave up 5 bases; unmatched junction bases: 10. As DNA, the CDR3 is TGTGCCAGCAGCTTAGGGCTAGCGGGAGCAGGAGAAAACATTCAGTACTTC. Its translation: CASSLGLAGAGENIQYF.